This T cell receptor beta chain was captured in a study of regulatory T cells in long-lasting Graves disease (dated by TCRdb to about 2021). The study in broad terms: Antithyroid drugs had been taken for less than 3 months by newly diagnosed Graves' disease patients. This study used TCR sequencing and RNA sequencing of peripheral blood to compare persistent Graves' disease patients against newly diagnosed Graves' disease patients. The study took place in China and was registered as a clinical trial. A total of around 35 samples were covered by TCR sequencing, comprising approximately 13 persistent and roughly 20 newly diagnosed Graves' disease patients. Broad study findings and their caveats: Persistent Graves' disease patients showed lower TCR Shannon entropy and fewer highly expanded clones than newly diagnosed patients, suggesting clonal expansion. Sequencing and analysis were limited to the TCR beta chain. The authors noted that the small sample size was a limitation that may lower accuracy. TRBV28, TRBJ1-2 and TRBJ2-5 were preferentially used in persistent disease, while TRBV20-1 and TRBJ2-1 were favored in newly diagnosed disease. Persistent patients shared more public clonotypes among themselves (under 3,000) than newly diagnosed patients did (over 900). Peripheral blood alone was examined, since thyroid tissue, which constituted the primary lesion, could not be accessed.

This clonotype came up many times. Its specific antigen is unknown. One base away there is no much larger clone; base qualities are not given. The time point label for this specimen denotes: newly diagnosed GD, antithyroid drugs for less than 3 months. For both TCR sequencing and RNA sequencing, RNA was extracted from PBMCs using TRIzol. Graves' disease was diagnosed according to American Thyroid Association guidelines. Patients were recruited from an endocrinology department in Xi'an, China. Each patient gave about 10 milliliters of peripheral blood, collected in an EDTA anticoagulant tube. Ficoll Paque Plus density gradient separation was used to isolate PBMCs, and no additional T cell sorting was done. An Agilent 2100 Bioanalyzer and agarose gel were used to assess RNA quality, and a NanoDrop 2000 was used to measure RNA concentration. For CDR1 and CDR2, the germline V gene lists MDHEN and SYDVKM. V drops 6 bases and J drops 2 bases, leaving 9 bases in between. The CDR3 has 13 amino acids, counting the end cysteine and phenylalanine. Kept here is only the CDR3 DNA, which spans 39 bases and is read in frame from base 1.

The method behind the library was multiplex PCR. The instrument was an Illumina HiSeq 4000. iRepertoire HTBI primers and Arm-PCR amplification of CDR3 regions were used to construct TCR beta libraries. PCR products were gel purified before sequencing. The original pipeline was this. Gene usage analysis of CDR3 amino acid clonotypes used the approximately 62 TRBV and 14 TRBJ segments found across samples. Filtered high-quality paired reads were merged into contigs using COPE and FqMerger. BLAST was used to align contigs to IMGT TRBV, TRBD and TRBJ reference genes, and CDR3 was defined according to IMGT. Any clonotype with a frequency above 0.1% was classified as a highly expanded clone. Shannon entropy was used to measure repertoire diversity, and the Gini coefficient was used to measure V-J evenness. A clonotype was considered public if more than one individual shared it. TCRdb redid the processing of the public reads, applying fastp at Q25 and MiXCR, and retained in-frame beta chains. For every CDR3 protein sequence, its rows merge into one entry that carries the most common genes and DNA. It is TCRdb's table, rather than the study itself, that gives the V and J calls and clone size. The sample table lists about 420,000 distinct CDR3 sequences, approximately 16% of them with a count of one. About 23% of the sample rests with the top ten.

The same sample was also used in a study of T cells in Graves' hyperthyroidism and ophthalmopathy. The second study's paper adds: Graves' hyperthyroidism was defined as stable when no progression to ophthalmopathy occurred over 18 months of follow-up. Hyperthyroidism patients were aged 18 to 65 years and newly diagnosed, with disease duration of less than 2 months. The study excluded patients with uncontrolled infections, other autoimmune diseases, pregnancy or lactation. Clinical symptoms, serum thyroxine and TRAb, thyroid ultrasound, and orbital computed tomography formed the basis for the diagnoses. For the first round of RT-PCR on the TCR CDR3, the HTBI primer set was used together with the Qiagen OneStep RT-PCR kit. Blood samples also contained most of the expanded thyroid clonotypes (frequency above 0.001), which suggests that blood repertoires may reflect thyroid immune responses. A 13 V-J signature model separated ophthalmopathy from stable hyperthyroidism, with approximately 86% sensitivity and 81.08% specificity in cross-validation and 80%/75% in testing. In validation, the model predicted progression to ophthalmopathy a median of around 6.5 months before onset, with around 70% sensitivity and almost 75% specificity. TCR V-J signatures able to tell the groups apart were searched for in a discovery cohort of approximately 95 patients, of whom 43 had Graves' ophthalmopathy and some 60 had stable Graves' hyperthyroidism. Prospective prediction of ophthalmopathy was tested in an independent validation cohort of some 20 hyperthyroidism patients and 17 patients who later progressed to ophthalmopathy. The 75 to 100 discovery patients were randomly divided into training and test sets at a 7:3 ratio. The study also compared thyroid tissue and blood T-cell repertoires from five or six Graves' hyperthyroidism patients. Once sampling was done, hyperthyroidism patients were given methimazole at a starting dose of 30 mg daily, whereas ophthalmopathy patients were given high-dose intravenous methylprednisolone. Libraries were constructed in a second round of multiplex PCR, after which size selection and purification were performed. Sequencing of the libraries was done on an Illumina HiSeq2000 using paired-end 100 bp reads. Raw data were processed with SOAPnuke, discarding reads with adapters, uncalled bases, mean Phred below 15, or no exact constant-primer or identifier match. COPE v1.2.5 was used to merge the high-quality paired reads, and each unique nucleotide sequence was defined as a clonotype. Clonotypes were aligned to IMGT TRBV, TRBD and TRBJ reference segments using MiTCR v1.1. The analysis included only V-J combinations with a frequency above 0.0001, which together covered 99% to 99.2% of the repertoires. A TCS score was defined as the ratio of F50 (clonal expansion) to E x V (chaos), with BLOSUM62-based TCRdist applied between CDR3 peptides within each V-J. Welch's t-statistics and random forest reduced just over 500 V-J features to some 14, which were used in a naive Bayes classifier (R e1071). No statistical method was used to set the sample size in advance, and investigators knew the group allocation. According to the paper, TCR Vbeta CDR3 sequencing was carried out on about 140 peripheral blood samples, which came from around 43 ophthalmopathy, approximately 78 hyperthyroidism and approximately 17 progressor patients.

The TCR comes from a woman between 18 and 29 years old with Graves disease. Donor details come from another sample of the same person, matched by shared clones. The source was peripheral blood mononuclear cells (PBMCs), collected at new diagnosis, from a patient treated with antithyroid drugs. The rearranged segments are TRBV28 and TRBJ2-3; the D gene is not confidently resolved. The CDR3 protein: CASRAVNTDTQYF. The DNA reads TGTGCCAGCAGGGCGGTAAACACAGATACGCAGTATTTT.